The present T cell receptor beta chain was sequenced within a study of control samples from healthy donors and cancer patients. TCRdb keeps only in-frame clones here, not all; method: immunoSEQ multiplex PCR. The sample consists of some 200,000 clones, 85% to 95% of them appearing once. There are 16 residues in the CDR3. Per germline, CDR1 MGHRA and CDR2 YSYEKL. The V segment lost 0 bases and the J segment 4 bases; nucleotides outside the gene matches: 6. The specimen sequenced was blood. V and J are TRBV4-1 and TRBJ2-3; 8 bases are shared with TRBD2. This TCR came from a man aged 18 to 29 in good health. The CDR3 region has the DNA TGCGCCAGCAGCCAAGATGGAGCGGGGGACTCAGATACGCAGTATTTT. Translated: CASSQDGAGDSDTQYF.